One TCR beta chain is described in this entry. Its target is not known. Here immunoSEQ multiplex PCR was the method, and the copy in TCRdb shows in-frame clones only, minus some. In the table there are about 16,000 clones, about 93% of which are singletons. The data were taken from a study of T cell clones after liver transplantation. Study-level information: Pre-transplant mixed lymphocyte reactions yielded third-party-reactive TCRbeta sequences as comparators for graft-donor-reactive sequences.

Study-level findings and limits: Rather than being deleted, graft donor-reactive T cells may have moved into the graft. Low donor cell numbers restricted donor-reactive repertoire measurement in a couple of subjects.

CDR1 and CDR2 (germline): MGHRA, YSYEKL. The CDR3 is made up of 15 amino acids. V trimming: 4 bases; J trimming: 2 bases; junction bases outside the gene matches: 7. This receptor was taken from a human donor who received a liver transplant. This specimen consisted of CD8+ T cells from blood, obtained before liver transplant. The genes are TRBV4-1 and TRBJ1-2; 7 bases agree with TRBD1. CDR3 in amino acids: CASSLEAGGNYGYTF. The CDR3 DNA sequence: TGCGCCAGCAGCCTCGAGGCAGGGGGAAACTATGGCTACACCTTC.